The 27 T cell receptor beta chains presented below share a single source sample, sequenced in a study of cytomegalovirus exposure and HLA in healthy donors. Repertoires were generated with immunoSEQ multiplex PCR, while TCRdb's copy carries only in-frame clones and drops some. Of some 86,000 clones listed, 80% to 95% are singletons. Sequencing input: PBMCs. The source is a woman aged 30 to 39 in good health and CMV-seronegative.

The gene calls are TRBV12-5 and TRBJ1-4; no clear D. V lost 1 base to trimming and J lost 3 bases, with 12 bases between them. The V gene's germline CDR1 is LGHNT and CDR2 FRNRAP. There are 16 residues in the CDR3. In DNA, the CDR3 is TGTGCTAGTGGTTTGGCCCAAGGGAGGGCTAATGAAAAACTGTTTTTT. As protein: CASGLAQGRANEKLFF.

The V call is TRBV19, the J call TRBJ2-5, with 10 positions matching TRBD1. CDR3 length equals 16 residues. Germline trimming cut 4 bases from V and 5 bases from J; bases unmatched to any gene: 10. Looked up from germline, CDR1 is LNHDA and CDR2 is SQIVND (reference sequence). CDR3 DNA: TGTGCCAGTAGTACCCGTGGACAGGGGGTCTACGAGACCCAGTACTTC. Translated: CASSTRGQGVYETQYF.

The rearrangement links TRBV25-1 to TRBJ1-1; no definite D call. V shed 7 bases and J shed 4 bases, with 13 bases lying between them. The CDR3 length is 13 residues. Per the germline V gene, CDR1 is MGHDK and CDR2 is SYGVNS. The CDR3 DNA follows: TGTGCCAGCACCGCCGGGAGCGGCACTGAAGCTTTCTTT. Translating it yields CASTAGSGTEAFF.

The chain has TRBV19 and TRBJ1-5; 7 bases line up with TRBD1. J lost 0 bases, V lost 6 bases, and 2 bases had no gene match. The CDR3 runs to 14 residues. CDR1 and CDR2 from the germline V gene are LNHDA and SQIVND (reference sequence). In DNA, the CDR3 is TGTGCCAGTAGCAGGGGGAATAGCAATCAGCCCCAGCATTTT. Translated, it gives CASSRGNSNQPQHF.

This clone was seen a few times. The chain recombines TRBV7-9 with TRBJ1-2, with 10 bases matching TRBD1. The CDR3 loop spans 14 amino acids. Trimming removed 5 bases from V and 3 bases from J; junction bases left unmatched: 3. The germline V gene has CDR1 SEHNR and CDR2 FQNEAQ (reference sequence). The CDR3 protein is CASSDGQGDYGYTF. CDR3 nucleotide sequence: TGTGCCAGCAGCGATGGACAGGGGGACTATGGCTACACCTTC.

The genes are TRBV28 and TRBJ1-6; D is ambiguous. The germline V gene has CDR1 MDHEN and CDR2 SYDVKM. V lost 7 bases, J lost 12 bases, and 13 bases lay in between. The CDR3 has 12 residues. CDR3 sequence (DNA): TGTGCCAGCACCCAAGCCCAAGTACCCCTCCACTTT. Translating it yields CASTQAQVPLHF.

The V gene is TRBV18, the J gene TRBJ1-1; D gene uncertain. The CDR3 sequence is 13 residues long. V lost 3 bases to trimming and J lost 4 bases, with 9 bases between them. Germline lookup yields CDR1 KGHSH and CDR2 LQKENI. The CDR3 DNA follows: TGTGCCAGCTCACCCCCGACGGGCACTGAAGCTTTCTTT. It is translated as CASSPPTGTEAFF.

The chain combines TRBV15 with TRBJ1-4; D call uncertain. Germline lookup yields CDR1 LNHNV and CDR2 YYDKDF (reference sequence). The V and J ends lost 1 base and 6 bases respectively, with 3 bases between them. This CDR3 comprises 12 residues. CDR3 nucleotide sequence: TGTGCCACCAGCAGAGCTGATGAAAAACTGTTTTTT. Its translation: CATSRADEKLFF.

V is TRBV27 and J is TRBJ2-7; tentative D call: TRBD1 (6 bases). V shed 6 bases and J shed 7 bases, with 16 bases lying between them. Germline V lookup: CDR1 MNHEY, CDR2 SMNVEV (reference sequence). This CDR3 contains 13 residues. The CDR3 coding sequence is TGTGCCAGCAGCATTGGACAGCTTCGGGAGCAGTACTTC. Translating it yields CASSIGQLREQYF.

J is TRBJ2-7 and V is TRBV2; the D gene is possibly TRBD2 (6 bases). The V end was cut by 2 bases, the J end by 2 bases, with 16 bases between. CDR1 and CDR2 (germline): SNHLY, FYNNEI. The CDR3 runs to 16 residues. The CDR3 DNA reads TGTGCCAGCAGTGAAAGGGCGACTAGGATTACCTACGAGCAGTACTTC. Translated, it gives CASSERATRITYEQYF.

This chain connects TRBV5-1 to TRBJ2-3; 9 nucleotides line up with TRBD2. J lost 5 bases, V lost 0 bases, and 4 bases had no gene match. Germline CDR1 reads SGHRS; CDR2 reads YFSETQ. The CDR3 covers 15 residues. The CDR3 DNA sequence: TGCGCCAGCAGCTTGGGGGCTAGCGGGAAAGATACGCAGTATTTT. As protein: CASSLGASGKDTQYF.

V and J are TRBV27 and TRBJ1-1, with D tentatively TRBD1 (5 bases). Germline assignment: CDR1 MNHEY and CDR2 SMNVEV (reference sequence). V was trimmed by 6 bases and J by 3 bases, leaving 17 bases between them. The CDR3 contains 15 residues. The CDR3 protein is CASRPLGGSHTEAFF. The CDR3 nucleotides read TGTGCCAGCAGACCCCTGGGGGGTTCTCACACTGAAGCTTTCTTT.

V and J are TRBV7-2 and TRBJ2-7; 11 positions agree with TRBD2. This CDR3 comprises 16 residues. Looked up from germline, CDR1 is SGHTA and CDR2 is FQGNSA. J lost 4 bases, V lost 5 bases, and 10 bases had no gene match. The CDR3 bases are TGTGCCAGCAGCACAGGTACTAGCGGGAGTCGGTACGAGCAGTACTTC. This translates into CASSTGTSGSRYEQYF.

The V call is TRBV5-1, the J call TRBJ1-2, with D hard to call. The germline CDR1 and CDR2 sequences are SGHRS and YFSETQ. The CDR3 spans 13 residues. Trimming cost V 2 bases and J 5 bases, with 10 bases left between them. CDR3 bases: TGCGCCAGCAGCTTTGGGCAGGCTTATGGCTACACCTTC. Amino acids: CASSFGQAYGYTF.

The chain employs TRBV5-1 and TRBJ2-1, with 12 positions matching TRBD2. This CDR3 spans 15 amino acids. The J segment lost 7 bases and the V segment lost 4 bases, leaving 6 bases of the junction unmatched. Germline V CDR1 and CDR2: SGHRS, YFSETQ. This CDR3 is CASSPLAGGGNEQFF. In nucleotides, the CDR3 is TGCGCCAGCAGCCCACTAGCGGGAGGTGGGAATGAGCAGTTCTTC.

This chain links TRBV4-1 with TRBJ1-6; 9 bases are shared with TRBD1. The V segment lost 1 base and the J segment 7 bases; nucleotides outside the gene matches: 14. Germline CDR1 and CDR2: MGHRA and YSYEKL. The CDR3 covers 19 residues. The CDR3 is CASSQAGQGAIGMNSPLHF. The CDR3 bases are TGCGCCAGCAGCCAAGCGGGACAGGGAGCCATCGGCATGAATTCACCCCTCCACTTT.

Only one count was recorded for this clone. The chain recombines TRBV30 with TRBJ2-1, with TRBD2 matching over 9 bases. Germline V gene data show CDR1 as GTSNPN and CDR2 as SVGIG (reference sequence). CDR3 length: 17 amino acids. The trim removed 4 bases at V and 0 bases at J, leaving 10 bases unmatched. The CDR3 region has the DNA TGTGCCTGGAACCAGAGGACTAGCGCAGCCTCCTACAATGAGCAGTTCTTC. Amino acids: CAWNQRTSAASYNEQFF.

V is TRBV2 and J is TRBJ1-5; weak D call: TRBD1 (5 bases). The CDR3 runs to 13 residues. The V end lost 7 bases, the J end lost 4 bases, and 11 bases lay between the germline ends. The germline V gene has CDR1 SNHLY and CDR2 FYNNEI. The CDR3 bases are TGTGCCAGCAAAACGGGGGGGAATCAGCCCCAGCATTTT. This codes for CASKTGGNQPQHF.

CDR3 nucleotide sequence: TGTGCCAGTAGTATAGACAGGGTTAACGCTGAAGCTTTCTTT. Its protein is CASSIDRVNAEAFF. The chain joins TRBV19 to TRBJ1-1; D perhaps matches TRBD1 (5 bases). This CDR3 contains 14 residues. V dropped 0 bases and J dropped 6 bases, with 11 bases sitting between them. Germline CDR1 reads LNHDA; CDR2 reads SQIVND (reference sequence).

The chain is built from TRBV29-1 and TRBJ1-2; TRBD1 matches at 7 bases. The trim removed 4 bases at V and 8 bases at J, leaving 7 bases unmatched. Germline assignment: CDR1 SQVTM and CDR2 ANQGSEA. The CDR3 consists of 12 residues. CDR3 sequence (DNA): TGCAGCGTTGGGGACAGTGGTTTAGGCTACACCTTC. This encodes CSVGDSGLGYTF.

This chain joins TRBV5-5 and TRBJ2-4, with TRBD2 matching 7 bases. Trimming at V came to 6 bases and at J to 0 bases, leaving 12 bases not matched to a gene. CDR1 is SGHKS and CDR2 is YYEKEE in the germline V gene (reference sequence). This CDR3 is built from 17 residues. CDR3 DNA sequence: TGTGCCAGCATCCAAGGGAGGGGACCCGGAGCCAAAAACATTCAGTACTTC. Amino acid sequence: CASIQGRGPGAKNIQYF.

The J gene is TRBJ2-7, the V gene TRBV19, with a possible D match to TRBD1 (6 bases). The V and J ends lost 4 bases and 1 base respectively, with 17 bases between them. Germline V gene data show CDR1 as LNHDA and CDR2 as SQIVND (reference sequence). The CDR3 has 16 amino acids. The DNA for the CDR3 is TGTGCCAGTAGTACCCTGACAGGACGAAGATCCTACGAGCAGTACTTC. Translation: CASSTLTGRRSYEQYF.

J is TRBJ2-5 and V is TRBV27; 9 positions agree with TRBD2. The length of the CDR3 is 16 residues. J lost 5 bases, V lost 6 bases, and 13 bases had no gene match. Germline CDR1 and CDR2: MNHEY and SMNVEV (reference sequence). The CDR3 DNA reads TGTGCCAGCAGCCGGACCGCGGGAGGGGGCCATGAGACCCAGTACTTC. This encodes CASSRTAGGGHETQYF.

The V call is TRBV4-1, the J call TRBJ2-5; 9 bases line up with TRBD2. This CDR3 is built from 16 residues. J lost 6 bases, V lost 4 bases, and 12 bases had no gene match. The germline gives CDR1 MGHRA, CDR2 YSYEKL. CDR3 sequence: CASSLPASGVRKTQYF. The CDR3 bases are TGCGCCAGCAGCCTCCCCGCTAGCGGGGTGAGGAAGACCCAGTACTTC.

The chain has TRBV4-1 and TRBJ1-2, with TRBD1 as a possible D gene (5 bases). Germline V gene sequence: CDR1 MGHRA, CDR2 YSYEKL. V was clipped by 6 bases and J by 7 bases, with 24 bases between them. CDR3 length: 16 amino acids. CDR3 in amino acids: CASRTVLGGSLGGYTF. Written as DNA, the CDR3 is TGCGCCAGCAGGACAGTGTTGGGGGGGTCCCTTGGTGGCTACACCTTC.

For the CDR3, the DNA is TGTGCCAGCAGTGTCCGGCAGGGTTCCTACAATGAGCAGTTCTTC. Translating gives CASSVRQGSYNEQFF. The chain employs TRBV6-1 and TRBJ2-1, with a weak D call TRBD1 (5 bases). The V gene's germline CDR1 is MNHNS and CDR2 SASEGT. The CDR3 is 15 amino acids. Trimming removed 4 bases at V and 1 base at J, with 11 bases between.

This clone was counted a single time. The chain recombines TRBV11-3 with TRBJ2-1; the match to TRBD2 covers 7 bases. V gave up 5 bases and J gave up 0 bases; unmatched junction bases: 10. Germline V gives CDR1 SGHNT, CDR2 YENEEA. This CDR3 has 17 residues. CDR3 bases: TGTGCCAGCAGCCCAAAGGGAGCTAGCGGCTCCTACAATGAGCAGTTCTTC. Its translation: CASSPKGASGSYNEQFF.